These T cell receptor beta chains were read from a single sample in a study of T-cell reconstitution after alpha-beta-depleted transplantation in children. TCRdb processed the PCR reads anew with MiXCR; each CDR3 protein has one entry. In the table there are 440,000 or so distinct CDR3 sequences, 9.5% to 13% of which are singletons. The sequencing used PBMCs from the stem cell graft donor, collected from the stem cell graft. These receptors came from a human donor who donated a stem cell graft to a child with acute myeloid leukemia. Each CDR3 is given with its conserved first and last residue. The order of the fields is D gene, J gene, V gene, clone size, CDR3 DNA, CDR3 protein. A D gene is named only where the DNA matches it firmly. Only some rows state a clone size, as once, few, many or a class for expanded clones.

D: NA; J: TRBJ2-1; V: TRBV9; size: few; DNA: TGTGCCAGCAGCGTAGAGTCAGGTTACAATGAGCAGTTCTTC; CDR3: CASSVESGYNEQFF
D: NA; J: TRBJ2-3; V: TRBV20-1; size: few; DNA: TGCAGTGCTAGAGCAGGCTACACAGATACGCAGTATTTT; CDR3: CSARAGYTDTQYF
D: TRBD2; J: TRBJ2-7; V: TRBV20-1; size: few; DNA: TGCAGTGCTAGAGTCCCAGCGGGGAGTTACGAGCAGTACTTC; CDR3: CSARVPAGSYEQYF
D: NA; J: TRBJ2-1; V: TRBV20-1; size: NA; DNA: TGCAGTGCTAGAGAGGGGTGGGATGAGCAGTTCTTC; CDR3: CSAREGWDEQFF
D: TRBD2; J: TRBJ2-7; V: TRBV2; size: NA; DNA: TGTGCCAGCAGCCCTAGGACTAGCGTGAACTCCTACGAGCAGTACTTC; CDR3: CASSPRTSVNSYEQYF
D: TRBD2; J: TRBJ2-2; V: TRBV12-3/TRBV12-4; size: few; DNA: TGTGCCAGCAGTTTAGGGGGGACTAGCGGGAGTCAAGGCGGGGAGCTGTTTTTT; CDR3: CASSLGGTSGSQGGELFF
D: NA; J: TRBJ2-2; V: TRBV21-1; size: many; DNA: TGTGCCAGCCCGAATGGCTGGGTGAAGGCCGGGGAGCTGTTTTTT; CDR3: CASPNGWVKAGELFF
D: NA; J: TRBJ2-2; V: TRBV9; size: few; DNA: TGTGCCAGCAGCCCACGGAGGCTAGAGACCGGGGAGCTGTTTTTT; CDR3: CASSPRRLETGELFF
D: NA; J: TRBJ1-1; V: TRBV29-1; size: few; DNA: TGCAGCGTTGAAAGGGAGACTGAAGCTTTCTTT; CDR3: CSVERETEAFF
D: NA; J: TRBJ2-3; V: TRBV3-1; size: NA; DNA: TGTGCCAGCAGCCCAAAGGGAGGGGGCAACACAGATACGCAGTATTTT; CDR3: CASSPKGGGNTDTQYF
D: NA; J: TRBJ2-3; V: TRBV6-1; size: few; DNA: TGTGCCAGTAGGGGGGGCCGAATAGATACGCAGTATTTT; CDR3: CASRGGRIDTQYF
D: TRBD1; J: TRBJ2-1; V: TRBV25-1; size: NA; DNA: TGTGCCAGCAGTGAACAGGGGGCTGTTCATGAGCAGTTCTTC; CDR3: CASSEQGAVHEQFF
D: NA; J: TRBJ2-1; V: TRBV20-1; size: many; DNA: TGCAGTGCGGTGAACCCCGGGACTGACCTCAATGAGCAGTTCTTC; CDR3: CSAVNPGTDLNEQFF
D: TRBD2; J: TRBJ2-1; V: TRBV27; size: NA; DNA: TGTGCCAGCAGTCCCCGGACTAGCGGGGGTTACTACAATGAGCAGTTCTTC; CDR3: CASSPRTSGGYYNEQFF
D: NA; J: TRBJ2-6; V: TRBV5-1; size: few; DNA: TGCGCCAGCAGCCGTTCACCCCAGAACTCTGGGGCCAACGTCCTGACTTTC; CDR3: CASSRSPQNSGANVLTF
D: TRBD2; J: TRBJ2-5; V: TRBV7-2; size: once; DNA: TGTGCCAGCAGCTTAGGAGGGCCTAGCGGGAGAGGAGAGACCCAGTACTTC; CDR3: CASSLGGPSGRGETQYF
D: TRBD2; J: TRBJ2-2; V: TRBV12-3/TRBV12-4; size: few; DNA: TGTGCCAGCAGACAACTAGCGGGCGAGAACACCGGGGAGCTGTTTTTT; CDR3: CASRQLAGENTGELFF
D: NA; J: TRBJ2-5; V: TRBV20-1; size: many; DNA: TGCAGTGCTAGCCCCGGTGCAGCACAAGAGACCCAGTACTTC; CDR3: CSASPGAAQETQYF
D: NA; J: TRBJ1-1; V: TRBV20-1; size: NA; DNA: TGCAGTGCTAGGGGTGGACACCAGAACACTGAAGCTTTCTTT; CDR3: CSARGGHQNTEAFF
D: NA; J: TRBJ1-1; V: TRBV4-1; size: NA; DNA: TGCGCCAGCAGCCCTTCGGGTGGAGGGGGGCTAGCTTTCTTT; CDR3: CASSPSGGGGLAFF
D: NA; J: TRBJ1-1; V: TRBV5-1; size: few; DNA: TGCGCCAGCAGCCCCCAGGGGAGCACTGAAGCTTTCTTT; CDR3: CASSPQGSTEAFF
D: NA; J: TRBJ2-2; V: TRBV12-3/TRBV12-4; size: NA; DNA: TGTGCCAGCAGTTCCCAGGGGCGATTCTCCCGCTCGAACACCGGGGAGCTGTTTTTT; CDR3: CASSSQGRFSRSNTGELFF
D: TRBD1; J: TRBJ2-7; V: TRBV9; size: few; DNA: TGTGCCAGCAGCCCCCGACAGGGGAGCTCCGAGCAGTACTTC; CDR3: CASSPRQGSSEQYF
D: TRBD2; J: TRBJ2-1; V: TRBV10-3; size: few; DNA: TGTGCCATCAGTGAGTCAAGCGGGAGCGCTGATGAGCAGTTCTTC; CDR3: CAISESSGSADEQFF
D: NA; J: TRBJ1-1; V: TRBV12-3/TRBV12-4; size: few; DNA: TGTGCCAGCAGTTTCATGGTTAACACTGAAGCTTTCTTT; CDR3: CASSFMVNTEAFF
D: TRBD2; J: TRBJ2-1; V: TRBV6-1; size: few; DNA: TGTGCCAGCAGAACACTAGCGGGAGGGCCCAATGAGCAGTTCTTC; CDR3: CASRTLAGGPNEQFF
D: NA; J: TRBJ2-7; V: TRBV5-1; size: many; DNA: TGCGCCAGCAGCTTGGGGTCAGGGACCTCCTACGAGCAGTACTTC; CDR3: CASSLGSGTSYEQYF
D: NA; J: TRBJ2-3; V: TRBV6-4; size: NA; DNA: TGTGCCAGCAGTGAATCGGCGCAGGGAGCGGATACGCAGTATTTT; CDR3: CASSESAQGADTQYF
D: NA; J: TRBJ2-1; V: TRBV20-1; size: many; DNA: TGCAGTGCTAGAGTGGTGGGAAGGGTTGAGCAGTTCTTC; CDR3: CSARVVGRVEQFF
D: NA; J: TRBJ2-1; V: TRBV29-1; size: few; DNA: TGCAGCGTTGGTGGTATTTTGTTAAATGAGCAGTTCTTC; CDR3: CSVGGILLNEQFF
D: NA; J: TRBJ2-1; V: TRBV20-1; size: few; DNA: TGCAGTGCTCCGGGCGGCGTTGATGAGCAGTTCTTC; CDR3: CSAPGGVDEQFF
D: NA; J: TRBJ2-2; V: TRBV29-1; size: few; DNA: TGCAGCGTTGAGAATGTTTACACCGGGGAGCTGTTTTTT; CDR3: CSVENVYTGELFF
D: NA; J: TRBJ1-1; V: TRBV7-2; size: NA; DNA: TGTGCCAGCAGCTTTACGGGCGGGGTCATCCTGAACACTGAAGCTTTCTTT; CDR3: CASSFTGGVILNTEAFF
D: NA; J: TRBJ2-7; V: TRBV7-2; size: NA; DNA: TGTGCCAGCAGCTTATCACGACCGGGGGACGAGCAGTACTTC; CDR3: CASSLSRPGDEQYF
D: TRBD1; J: TRBJ1-3; V: TRBV27; size: many; DNA: TGTGCCAGCAGGGCGGACAGGGGGTCTGGAAACACCATATATTTT; CDR3: CASRADRGSGNTIYF
D: NA; J: TRBJ2-2; V: TRBV7-2; size: few; DNA: TGTGCCAGCAGCTTATTTACAGGAGTATTGTCCGGGGAGCTGTTTTTT; CDR3: CASSLFTGVLSGELFF
D: TRBD1; J: TRBJ2-2; V: TRBV9; size: many; DNA: TGTGCCAGCAGCCCGGGACAGGGTGGCGGGGAGCTGTTTTTT; CDR3: CASSPGQGGGELFF
D: TRBD1; J: TRBJ1-6; V: TRBV5-1; size: NA; DNA: TGCGCCAGCAGCGGAGGGACAGGGGGCGTGGGTTCACCCCTCCACTTT; CDR3: CASSGGTGGVGSPLHF
D: NA; J: TRBJ1-2; V: TRBV12-3/TRBV12-4; size: few; DNA: TGTGCCAGCAGCAACAGCTATGGCTACACCTTC; CDR3: CASSNSYGYTF
D: TRBD2; J: TRBJ2-1; V: TRBV5-1; size: few; DNA: TGCGCCAGCAGCTTGTTGGTAGCGGGAGGGCCTGAGTTCTTC; CDR3: CASSLLVAGGPEFF
D: NA; J: TRBJ1-3; V: TRBV3-1; size: few; DNA: TGTGCCAGCAGCCAAAGAACGGGGGCGAGAGGAAACACCATATATTTT; CDR3: CASSQRTGARGNTIYF
D: NA; J: TRBJ1-1; V: TRBV6-6; size: NA; DNA: TGTGCCAGCGGAAAAGGGCAGGGCACTGAAGCTTTCTTT; CDR3: CASGKGQGTEAFF
D: NA; J: TRBJ1-5; V: TRBV21-1; size: NA; DNA: TGTGCCAGCAGCGAATGCAATCAGCCCCAGCATTTT; CDR3: CASSECNQPQHF
D: NA; J: TRBJ2-5; V: TRBV20-1; size: NA; DNA: TGCAGTGCTAGAGATCCCTCTCCGCGTAGTTCTCAGTACTTC; CDR3: CSARDPSPRSSQYF
D: TRBD2; J: TRBJ2-1; V: TRBV20-1; size: many; DNA: TGCAGTGCTAGAGGTCCTAGCGGGAGATATAACTACAATGAGCAGTTCTTC; CDR3: CSARGPSGRYNYNEQFF
D: NA; J: TRBJ1-1; V: TRBV12-3/TRBV12-4; size: few; DNA: TGTGCCAGCAGTAACAGGGAACTCACTGAAGCTTTCTTT; CDR3: CASSNRELTEAFF
D: NA; J: TRBJ2-1; V: TRBV12-3/TRBV12-4; size: few; DNA: TGTGCCAGCAGTTTAGCGGGAGCCCACTACAATGAGCAGTTCTTC; CDR3: CASSLAGAHYNEQFF
D: TRBD2; J: TRBJ2-2; V: TRBV20-1; size: many; DNA: TGCAGTGCTAGGGCCAGCGGGAGTGTCGGGGAGCTGTTTTTT; CDR3: CSARASGSVGELFF
D: TRBD2; J: TRBJ2-3; V: TRBV30; size: once; DNA: TGTGCCTGGAGTCCCGGCGGGACTAGCGGTTCGTATTTT; CDR3: CAWSPGGTSGSYF
D: TRBD2; J: TRBJ2-1; V: TRBV20-1; size: few; DNA: TGCAGTGCTAGGGCGCAGGCCTTAGCGGGGTCCTACAATGAGCAGTTCTTC; CDR3: CSARAQALAGSYNEQFF
D: NA; J: TRBJ1-4; V: TRBV20-1; size: NA; DNA: TGCAGTGCTAGAGGCGTGGAGGGTGAAAAACTGTTTTTT; CDR3: CSARGVEGEKLFF
D: NA; J: TRBJ1-1; V: TRBV27; size: few; DNA: TGTGCCAGCAGTCCCCGACAGGTAGTGAACACTGAAGCTTTCTTT; CDR3: CASSPRQVVNTEAFF
D: NA; J: TRBJ1-2; V: TRBV5-6; size: NA; DNA: TGTGCCAGCAGCTTGCTGGGGTCCCCTTCTAACTATGGCTACACCTTC; CDR3: CASSLLGSPSNYGYTF
D: NA; J: TRBJ1-1; V: TRBV3-1; size: few; DNA: TGTGCCAGCAGCCATTCCCAGCCGAACACTGAAGCTTTCTTT; CDR3: CASSHSQPNTEAFF
D: NA; J: TRBJ1-1; V: TRBV12-3/TRBV12-4; size: NA; DNA: TGTGCCAGCAGTTTAGCATCTGGAGAAGCTTTCTTT; CDR3: CASSLASGEAFF
D: TRBD1; J: TRBJ2-5; V: TRBV18; size: NA; DNA: TGTGCCAGCTCACCAACGGGACAGGGGGAAGAGACCCAGTACTTC; CDR3: CASSPTGQGEETQYF
D: NA; J: TRBJ1-5; V: TRBV6-5; size: NA; DNA: TGTGCCAGCAGTTACTCCGGATCTGCCCAGGCCCAGCATTTT; CDR3: CASSYSGSAQAQHF
D: TRBD1; J: TRBJ2-1; V: TRBV5-5; size: NA; DNA: TGTGCCAGCAGCTCCCGGGACAGGATTTACAATGAGCAGTTCTTC; CDR3: CASSSRDRIYNEQFF
D: NA; J: TRBJ1-1; V: TRBV20-1; size: few; DNA: TGCAGTGCTAGCAGGACGCAACCGAACACTGAAGCTTTCTTT; CDR3: CSASRTQPNTEAFF